This T cell receptor (beta chain) is drawn from a study of shared clonotypes between healthy human individuals. Study outcomes and limitations: Sequencing of the sorted subsets was shown by rarefaction to be incomplete despite large depth.

Sequenced by immunoSEQ multiplex PCR; TCRdb stores in-frame clones only, minus some. The sample consists of roughly 2.5 million clones, more than 80% of them appearing once. Turning to this clone: Its antigen is unidentified.

CDR1 GTSNPN and CDR2 SVGIG come from the germline V gene (reference sequence). The CDR3 spans 15 residues. V was shortened by 0 bases and J by 4 bases, with 15 bases between the two germline ends. Sequencing used naive CD4+ T cells sorted from blood. Sample subset: CD45RA+ positively selected. The receptor was isolated from a man aged 18 to 29 in good health. The V call is TRBV30, the J call TRBJ1-1; D is undetermined. The CDR3 DNA sequence: TGTGCCTGGAGTGTACGGAGGGTGCAGTCCACTGAAGCTTTCTTT. This encodes CAWSVRRVQSTEAFF.